This TCR beta chain was found in a study of CD8+CD57+ T cells in acquired aplastic anemia. Study observations and caveats: Patients and controls had in common 25 to 35 CD8+ CDR3 sequences.

The germline V gene encodes CDR1 SGHRS and CDR2 YFSETQ. This CDR3 has 14 amino acids. Notes on this clonotype: Its antigen is unknown. A much larger clone differs from this one at a single base, so this may be a read error.

Profiling that covered TCR beta VDJ and CDR3 relied on genomic DNA as its template. From the reads, TCRdb called clonotypes with MiXCR, one entry per CDR3 protein. Of about 160,000 distinct CDR3 sequences detected, approximately 40% appear once; the ten largest clones hold approximately 1%. Specimen: sorted CD4+, CD8+, or CD8+CD57+ T cells (not recorded which) from PBMCs. This chain connects TRBV5-1 to TRBJ1-1, with 10 bases matching TRBD1. The TCR was taken from a human donor in good health. DNA for the CDR3: TGCGCCAGCAGCATTCCGGGACAGGGGTCTGAAGGTTTCTTT. As protein: CASSIPGQGSEGFF.